Below, 28 T cell receptor beta chains from the same sample are listed, as sequenced in a study of identical twins. TCRdb processed the 5' RACE reads anew with MiXCR; each CDR3 protein has one entry. The sample has about 210,000 distinct CDR3 sequences; over 8% are singletons. Sequenced material: memory (CD45RO+) T cells sorted from blood. The receptors originated from a woman aged 18-30 years in good health.

This clonotype was picked up many times. The rearrangement uses TRBV12-3 or TRBV12-4 and TRBJ1-5, with D unclear. The CDR3 length is 15 residues. Trimming took 6 bases from V and 11 from J, leaving 23 bases between them. The CDR3: CASSLAGERSLTQHF. As DNA, the CDR3 is TGTGCCAGCAGCTTGGCCGGGGAGAGGTCCCTTACCCAGCATTTT.

The chain joins TRBV3-1 to TRBJ2-3; D possibly corresponds to TRBD2 (5 bases). The CDR3 covers 14 residues. The germline V gene encodes CDR1 LGHDT and CDR2 YNNKEL (reference sequence). The V end lost 3 bases, the J end lost 3 bases, and 10 bases lay between the germline ends. CDR3 amino acids: CASSQRTGTDTQYF. In DNA form, the CDR3 reads TGTGCCAGCAGCCAGAGGACGGGGACAGATACGCAGTATTTT.

The chain's CDR3 is CASSDRDTYSYNEQFF. The CDR3 coding sequence is TGTGCCAGCAGTGACCGGGACACTTACTCCTACAATGAGCAGTTCTTC. The V call is TRBV12-3 or TRBV12-4, the J call TRBJ2-1; tentative D call: TRBD1 (6 bases). The CDR3 covers 16 residues. V dropped 5 bases and J dropped 0 bases, with 14 bases sitting between them.

The table lists this clonotype with many counts. The chain couples TRBV2 to TRBJ1-1; tentatively, D is TRBD1 (5 bases). The germline CDR1 and CDR2 sequences are SNHLY and FYNNEI. The CDR3 sequence is 13 residues long. Between the trimmed V and J ends, which lost 6 bases and 0 bases, there was a span of 8 bases. This CDR3 is CASRGEVNTEAFF. The CDR3 DNA is TGTGCCAGCAGAGGGGAAGTGAACACTGAAGCTTTCTTT.

This clonotype has more than one count but fewer than ten. The chain joins TRBV5-6 to TRBJ2-3; D may be TRBD1 (6 bases). V lost 5 bases to trimming and J lost 7 bases, with 17 bases between them. The germline V gene has CDR1 SGHDT and CDR2 YYEEEE. The CDR3 length is 14 residues. The CDR3 spells CASSQRGSLNTQYF. The DNA of the CDR3 is TGTGCCAGCAGTCAAAGGGGGAGTTTGAATACGCAGTATTTT.

The table lists this clonotype with a few counts. The chain is built from TRBV9 and TRBJ2-3; D is perhaps TRBD2 (5 bases). With 7 bases removed from V and 4 bases from J, the gap between germline ends came to 13 bases. Looked up from germline, CDR1 is SGDLS and CDR2 is YYNGEE. There are 13 residues in the CDR3. The DNA of the CDR3 is TGTGCCAGCGGAGAGGGATTACCAGATACGCAGTATTTT. Translated: CASGEGLPDTQYF.

The rearrangement links TRBV14 to TRBJ2-5; D gene unclear. Trimming stripped 5 bases from V and 5 bases from J, with 9 bases between. The length of the CDR3 is 12 residues. Germline CDR1 is SGHDN and CDR2 is FVKESK. The CDR3 DNA sequence: TGTGCCAGCAGCGCAACTTGGGAGACCCAGTACTTC. It translates to CASSATWETQYF.

This clonotype was picked up many times. The genes are TRBV20-1 and TRBJ2-5; possible D gene TRBD2, 5 bases. Germline V gives CDR1 DFQATT, CDR2 SNEGSKA (reference sequence). The CDR3 has 12 amino acids. V was clipped by 3 bases and J by 3 bases, with 8 bases between them. CDR3 sequence (DNA): TGCAGTGCTAGGACTAACGAAGAGACCCAGTACTTC. Encoded protein: CSARTNEETQYF.

The table lists this clonotype with many counts. The chain recombines TRBV6-1 with TRBJ1-1; D is unclear. Deletions cut 5 bases from V and 4 bases from J, with 14 bases between. This CDR3 has 14 residues. CDR1 is MNHNS, CDR2 SASEGT, per germline. CDR3 DNA sequence: TGTGCCAGCAGTCAAACAACTGAGGGCACTGAAGCTTTCTTT. Its translation: CASSQTTEGTEAFF.

This clonotype was seen at least ten times. This rearrangement joins TRBV6-1 to TRBJ1-2; D not resolved. This CDR3 contains 13 residues. V lost 1 base and J lost 6, with 9 bases in between. The germline CDR1 and CDR2 sequences are MNHNS and SASEGT. This CDR3 is CASSEGGSHGYTF. The CDR3 DNA reads as TGTGCCAGCAGTGAAGGTGGTAGTCATGGCTACACCTTC.

The CDR3 DNA follows: TGTGCCAGCGTGCCACAGGGGAAGTACAATGAGCAGTTCTTC. It translates to CASVPQGKYNEQFF. The V call is TRBV12-3 or TRBV12-4, the J call TRBJ2-1; 7 bases map to TRBD1. This CDR3 has 14 amino acids. Trimming cost V 8 bases and J 4 bases; bases outside gene matches: 8.

This clonotype was seen repeatedly, ten times or more. The chain has TRBV7-6 and TRBJ2-4; TRBD2 agrees at 14 bases. This CDR3 comprises 16 residues. Germline CDR1 SGHVS, CDR2 FNYEAQ. J gave up 11 bases and V 5 bases, and 11 bases lay outside the gene matches. The DNA for the CDR3 is TGTGCCAGCAGCGAAAGGTGGACTAGCGGGGGGTCCCTTCAGTACTTC. Translated, it gives CASSERWTSGGSLQYF.

This clonotype was counted a few times. The chain has TRBV11-2 and TRBJ2-5; 7 bases are shared with TRBD1. J lost 4 bases, V lost 2 bases, and 10 bases had no gene match. Germline assignment: CDR1 SGHAT and CDR2 FQNNGV. This CDR3 is built from 16 residues. The CDR3: CASSLQTGLIGETQYF. The CDR3 DNA reads as TGTGCCAGCAGCTTACAGACAGGGTTGATCGGAGAGACCCAGTACTTC.

This clonotype turned up a few times. The chain couples TRBV20-1 to TRBJ2-1; 7 bases line up with TRBD2. Trimming removed 4 bases from V and 8 bases from J; junction bases left unmatched: 5. Germline values: CDR1 DFQATT, CDR2 SNEGSKA (reference sequence). The CDR3 has 12 amino acids. The CDR3: CSATSGTDEQFF. The CDR3 DNA follows: TGCAGTGCTACTAGCGGAACCGATGAGCAGTTCTTC.

The rearrangement links TRBV5-1 to TRBJ1-2; no reliable D call. The CDR3 covers 16 residues. Germline loops: CDR1 SGHRS, CDR2 YFSETQ. V dropped 0 bases and J dropped 1 base, with 13 bases sitting between them. The CDR3 region has the DNA TGCGCCAGCAGCTTGGAAACCGGCACGAGTAACTATGGCTACACCTTC. This encodes CASSLETGTSNYGYTF.

In its sample, this clonotype was seen a few times. The chain couples TRBV18 to TRBJ2-1; the D gene could be TRBD1 or TRBD2 (6 bases each). CDR3 length: 15 residues. V lost 1 base and J 8 bases, leaving 15 bases between the germline ends. Germline assignment: CDR1 KGHSH and CDR2 LQKENI. Here the CDR3 reads CASSPRGAGFDEQFF. The CDR3 DNA is TGTGCCAGCTCACCACGGGGGGCAGGTTTTGATGAGCAGTTCTTC.

Details on this clonotype: One end of the junction does not line up with germline, which may come from a read error. V usage is TRBV12-3 or TRBV12-4 and J usage is TRBJ2-1, with D unclear. This CDR3 is 11 amino acids long. CDR3 protein: CGSTRRNEQFF. CDR3 nucleotides: TGTGGCAGCACCAGAAGGAATGAGCAGTTCTTC.

A note on this clonotype: Compared with germline, one end of the junction differs, possibly owing to a read error. V usage is TRBV11-2 and J usage is TRBJ1-2; maybe TRBD1 (5 bases). From germline, CDR1 is SGHAT and CDR2 FQNNGV. This CDR3 comprises 14 residues. CDR3 amino acids: CASSLPQVNFGYTF. Here the CDR3 DNA reads TGTGCCAGCAGCTTGCCACAGGTCAACTTTGGCTACACCTTC.

This clonotype was observed a few times. The chain combines TRBV9 with TRBJ1-5, with 10 bases matching TRBD1. Trimming took 4 bases from V and 10 from J; bases not matched to a gene: 8. Per germline, CDR1 SGDLS and CDR2 YYNGEE. The CDR3 has 14 residues. The CDR3: CASSLGQGEEPQHF. Written as DNA, the CDR3 is TGTGCCAGCAGCCTAGGACAGGGGGAGGAACCCCAGCATTTT.

In this sample, this clonotype turned up many times. This chain joins TRBV7-2 and TRBJ1-2; a weak D match, TRBD1 (5 bases). This CDR3 contains 13 residues. Trimming shortened V by 4 bases and J by 4 bases, and 10 bases separated the two germline ends. Germline loops: CDR1 SGHTA, CDR2 FQGNSA. CDR3 coding DNA: TGTGCCAGCAGCTCCCGTGGGGGCTATGGCTACACCTTC. Translated: CASSSRGGYGYTF.

The rearrangement links TRBV5-1 to TRBJ1-1, with D unclear. Trimming left V 0 bases short and J 2 bases short, with 8 bases between. The CDR3 spans 14 residues. Germline CDR1 and CDR2: SGHRS and YFSETQ. Here the CDR3 DNA reads TGCGCCAGCAGCTTGGCGGCAGAAAACACTGAAGCTTTCTTT. Amino acid sequence: CASSLAAENTEAFF. Based on the CDR3 plus reference TRBV5-1 and TRBJ1-1, the full variable domain is KAGVTQTPRYLIKTRGQQVTLSCSPISGHRSVSWYQQTPGQGLQFLFEYFSETQRNKGNFPGRFSGRQFSNSRSEMNVSTLELGDSALYLCASSLAAENTEAFFGQGTRLTVV.

This clonotype was observed a few times. CDR3 DNA sequence: TGCAGTGCTAGACAAGGGGATCAGCCCCAGCATTTT. Translation: CSARQGDQPQHF. This chain joins TRBV20-1 and TRBJ1-5, with D possibly matching TRBD1 (5 bases). V was clipped by 2 bases and J by 5 bases, with 7 bases between them. In germline, CDR1 is DFQATT, CDR2 SNEGSKA (reference sequence). This CDR3 comprises 12 residues.

A few counts support this clonotype. The rearrangement joins TRBV6-1 to TRBJ1-6, with D perhaps matching TRBD1 (5 bases). The CDR3 runs 14 residues. Trimming cost V 6 bases and J 5 bases, with 11 bases left between them. Germline V CDR1 and CDR2: MNHNS, SASEGT. CDR3 region: CASSPAGNNSPLHF. DNA for the CDR3: TGTGCCAGCAGCCCCGCAGGGAATAATTCACCCCTCCACTTT.

This clonotype was seen repeatedly, ten times or more. The CDR3 spells CSARGGSSGRIYNEQFF. The CDR3 DNA sequence: TGCAGTGCTAGAGGGGGTAGTAGCGGGAGGATCTACAATGAGCAGTTCTTC. The chain joins TRBV20-1 to TRBJ2-1; 10 positions agree with TRBD2. This CDR3 has 17 residues. Trimming took 1 base from V and 3 from J; bases not matched to a gene: 9. From germline, CDR1 is DFQATT and CDR2 SNEGSKA (reference sequence).

This clonotype was seen at least ten times. The chain couples TRBV12-3 or TRBV12-4 to TRBJ1-2; D remains unclear. This CDR3 has 13 residues. Trimming removed 6 bases at V and 4 bases at J, with 12 bases between. CDR3 DNA sequence: TGTGCCAGCAGCATAGAAAACCTCTATGGCTACACCTTC. This sequence encodes CASSIENLYGYTF.

V and J are TRBV18 and TRBJ2-1, with D perhaps being TRBD1 or TRBD2 (5 bases each). V dropped 3 bases and J dropped 8 bases, with 11 bases sitting between them. This CDR3 contains 13 residues. Germline V lookup: CDR1 KGHSH, CDR2 LQKENI. The CDR3 sequence: CASSPLGEYEQFF. CDR3 DNA sequence: TGTGCCAGCTCACCCCTAGGGGAGTATGAGCAGTTCTTC. The variable domain in full, completed from reference TRBV18 and TRBJ2-1, reads NAGVMQNPRHLVRRRGQEARLRCSPMKGHSHVYWYRQLPEEGLKFMVYLQKENIIDESGMPKERFSAEFPKEGPSILRIQQVVRGDSAAYFCASSPLGEYEQFFGPGTRLTVL.

This chain connects TRBV9 to TRBJ2-3, with D possibly being TRBD1 or TRBD2 (6 bases each). Germline loops: CDR1 SGDLS, CDR2 YYNGEE. This CDR3 comprises 16 residues. V dropped 3 bases and J dropped 6 bases, with 20 bases sitting between them. The CDR3 is CASSDRGPAFDDTQYF. In DNA, the CDR3 is TGTGCCAGCAGCGACCGGGGGCCCGCCTTCGATGATACGCAGTATTTT. The complete variable domain, with remaining parts taken from reference TRBV9 and TRBJ2-3, reads DSGVTQTPKHLITATGQRVTLRCSPRSGDLSVYWYQQSLDQGLQFLIQYYNGEERAKGNILERFSAQQFPDLHSELNLSSLELGDSALYFCASSDRGPAFDDTQYFGPGTRLTVL.

There are a few counts of this clonotype. The CDR3 DNA reads TGCAGCGTTAGCGGGGGCTCCTACAATGAGCAGTTCTTC. This translates into CSVSGGSYNEQFF. This chain connects TRBV29-1 to TRBJ2-1; 8 bases agree with TRBD2. In germline, CDR1 is SQVTM, CDR2 ANQGSEA. The V and J ends lost 5 bases and 0 bases, in that order; junction bases with no gene match: 0. The CDR3 consists of 13 residues.